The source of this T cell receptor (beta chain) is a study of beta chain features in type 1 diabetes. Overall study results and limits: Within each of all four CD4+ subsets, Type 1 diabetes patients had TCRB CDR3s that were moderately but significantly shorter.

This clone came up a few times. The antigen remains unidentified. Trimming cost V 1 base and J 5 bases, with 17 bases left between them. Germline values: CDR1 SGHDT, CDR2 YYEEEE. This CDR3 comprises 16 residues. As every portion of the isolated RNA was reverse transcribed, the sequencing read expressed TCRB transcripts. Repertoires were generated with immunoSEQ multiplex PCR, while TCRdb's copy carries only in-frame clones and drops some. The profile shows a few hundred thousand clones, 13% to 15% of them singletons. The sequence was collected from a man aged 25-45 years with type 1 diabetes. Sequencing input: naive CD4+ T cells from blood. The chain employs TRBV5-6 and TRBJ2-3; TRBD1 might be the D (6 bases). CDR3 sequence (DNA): TGTGCCAGCAGCTTGCTGGACAGAAATCCGGGAGATACGCAGTATTTT. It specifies CASSLLDRNPGDTQYF. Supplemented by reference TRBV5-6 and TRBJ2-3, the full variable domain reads DAGVTQSPTHLIKTRGQQVTLRCSPKSGHDTVSWYQQALGQGPQFIFQYYEEEERQRGNFPDRFSGHQFPNYSSELNVNALLLGDSALYLCASSLLDRNPGDTQYFGPGTRLTVL.